The TCR beta chain under discussion was sequenced for a study of regulatory T cells in long-lasting Graves disease. Findings and caveats of the study: A limited number of samples was an acknowledged limitation.

According to the study, TCR beta libraries were built with iRepertoire HTBI primers and CDR3-region Arm-PCR. TCRdb recomputed calls from the multiplex PCR reads with MiXCR, one row per CDR3 protein. The sample yields about 530,000 distinct CDR3 sequences, 15% to 20% seen once. Indicated time point: newly diagnosed GD, antithyroid drugs for less than 3 months. From RNA extracted from PBMCs, the TCR library was made. This clonotype was recorded a few times. Its antigen is not identified. These sequences were also reported in another study, on T cells in Graves' hyperthyroidism and ophthalmopathy. That study reports: Initially, a first-round RT-PCR of the TCR CDR3 employed the HTBI primer set.

The sequence was collected from a woman aged 40 to 65 with Graves disease. The specimen comprised peripheral blood mononuclear cells (PBMCs), sampled at new diagnosis, from a patient treated with antithyroid drugs.

For the CDR3, the DNA is TGTGCCAGCAGTTTACCCTCGGGACAGAGCAATCAGCCCCAGCATTTT. Its protein is CASSLPSGQSNQPQHF. This sequence joins TRBV28 and TRBJ1-5, with 7 nucleotides matching TRBD1. Germline V gene data show CDR1 as MDHEN and CDR2 as SYDVKM. Germline trimming cut 2 bases from V and 1 base from J; bases unmatched to any gene: 5. The CDR3 covers 16 residues.